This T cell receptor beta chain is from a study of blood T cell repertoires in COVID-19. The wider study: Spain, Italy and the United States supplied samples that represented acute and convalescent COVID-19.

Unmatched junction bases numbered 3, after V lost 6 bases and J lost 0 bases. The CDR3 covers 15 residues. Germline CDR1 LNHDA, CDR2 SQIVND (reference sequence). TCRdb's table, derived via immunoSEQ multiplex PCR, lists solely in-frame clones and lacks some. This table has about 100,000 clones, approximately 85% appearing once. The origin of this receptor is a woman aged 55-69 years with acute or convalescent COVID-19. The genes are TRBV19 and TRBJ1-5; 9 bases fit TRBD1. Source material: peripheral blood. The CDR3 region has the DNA TGTGCCAGTAGCGGGACAGGGAGTAGCAATCAGCCCCAGCATTTT. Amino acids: CASSGTGSSNQPQHF.